These T cell receptor beta chains were read from a single sample in a study of T cells in tuberculosis. Assay: immunoSEQ multiplex PCR; the TCRdb copy retains only in-frame clones and omits some. The sample has 30,000 to 40,000 clones, approximately 89% seen once; the top ten hold 2% to 2.5%. This sample comprised PBMCs, obtained at tuberculosis diagnosis. The receptors were sampled from an adult with tuberculosis. Both conserved end residues are part of each CDR3. A D gene is named only where the DNA matches it firmly. For some rows the clone size is stated as once, few or many, or as a class when expanded; others skip it.

>TRBJ2-1|TRBD2|TRBV2|-
TGTGCCAGCAGTAGTGGCGGGGGATACAATGAGCAGTTCTTC
CASSSGGGYNEQFF
>TRBJ2-3|-|TRBV6-4|-
TGTGCCTCAATCACACGGGGAAGCACAGATACGCAGTATTTT
CASITRGSTDTQYF
>TRBJ1-6|-|TRBV27|-
TGTGCCAGCAGTTTGACAGCGAGCTCCTATAATTCACCCCTCCACTTT
CASSLTASSYNSPLHF
>TRBJ1-1|-|TRBV5-1|once
TGCGCCAGCAGTGGTGTCGGGAACACTGAAGCTTTCTTT
CASSGVGNTEAFF
>TRBJ1-1|-|TRBV29-1|-
TGCAGCGTTGAGGGGCGGAACACTGAAGCTTTCTTT
CSVEGRNTEAFF
>TRBJ1-4|-|TRBV15|-
TGTGCCACCAGCAGAGAAAGGGTTGGAGGGGAAAAACTGTTTTTT
CATSRERVGGEKLFF
>TRBJ1-5|TRBD1|TRBV5-6|-
TGTGCCAGCAGCCTTGGGACAGGGGGGCAGCCCCAGCATTTT
CASSLGTGGQPQHF
>TRBJ1-5|-|TRBV7-2|once
TGTGCCAGCAGCCGCATAGGGGGGGACAAGATTCCCCAGCATTTT
CASSRIGGDKIPQHF
>TRBJ2-2|TRBD2|TRBV5-6|-
TGTGCCAGCAGCTTGGGGACTAGGAGCACCGGGGAGCTGTTTTTT
CASSLGTRSTGELFF
>TRBJ1-1|-|TRBV4-3|-
TGCGCCAGCAGCCAAGATAAAACAGTTAACACTGAAGCTTTCTTT
CASSQDKTVNTEAFF
>TRBJ1-6|-|TRBV10-2|-
TGCGCCAGCAGGGACAGATTATGGCTCCATAATTCACCCCTCCACTTT
CASRDRLWLHNSPLHF
>TRBJ2-7|-|TRBV6-1|-
TGTGCCAGCAGCTACCAGACAGCATCATCCTACGAGCAGTACTTC
CASSYQTASSYEQYF
>TRBJ2-3|-|TRBV10-3|once
TGTGCCATCAGTGAGATTGTATTAGATACGCAGTATTTT
CAISEIVLDTQYF
>TRBJ2-1|-|TRBV15|-
TGTGCCACCAGCCCAGGGGCGGCGGCTACCGATGAGCAGTTCTTC
CATSPGAAATDEQFF
>TRBJ1-1|TRBD1|TRBV9|-
TGTGCCAGCAGTCCATCGGGACAGGGTATTTGGAACACTGAAGCTTTCTTT
CASSPSGQGIWNTEAFF
>TRBJ2-3|TRBD1|TRBV5-1|-
TGCGCCAGCAGCGGGACAGGGATCCTAGGAGATACGCAGTATTTT
CASSGTGILGDTQYF
>TRBJ2-1|TRBD2|TRBV11-3|-
TGTGCCAGCAGCTTAGACAGCGGGGGGGTTTACAATGAGCAGTTCTTC
CASSLDSGGVYNEQFF
>TRBJ1-4|TRBD1|TRBV6-6|-
TGTGCCAGTACCTCACAGGGGTTTTTAGAAAAACTGTTTTTT
CASTSQGFLEKLFF
>TRBJ2-7|-|TRBV5-4|-
TGTGCCAGCACCGTCGACGGGGGTTTGGGGGACGAGCAGTACTTC
CASTVDGGLGDEQYF
>TRBJ1-1|-|TRBV14|-
TGTGCCAGCAGCTACCGGGGGAACACTGAAGCTTTCTTT
CASSYRGNTEAFF
>TRBJ2-3|-|TRBV5-1|few
TGCGCCAGCGACAGCTACCCTAGCACAGATACGCAGTATTTT
CASDSYPSTDTQYF
>TRBJ1-1|TRBD1|TRBV4-2|-
TGTGCCAGCAGCCCGACAGGGAGTATGAACACTGAAGCTTTCTTT
CASSPTGSMNTEAFF
>TRBJ1-5|-|TRBV29-1|-
TGCAGCGTTGTGGTCGGGTCCGGCCAGCCCCAGCATTTT
CSVVVGSGQPQHF
>TRBJ2-2|TRBD1|TRBV30|once
TGTGCCTGGAGTCTCGCCCGGACAGGGAATACCGGGGAGCTGTTTTTT
CAWSLARTGNTGELFF
>TRBJ2-3|TRBD2|TRBV4-2|-
TGTGCCAGCAGCCAGGGGACTAGCGGGCGGGCAGATACGCAGTATTTT
CASSQGTSGRADTQYF
>TRBJ2-3|-|TRBV5-1|-
TGCGCCAGCAGCCCCAGGGCGTCCGGGCTCACAGATACGCAGTATTTT
CASSPRASGLTDTQYF
>TRBJ1-6|-|TRBV5-1|few
TGCGCCAGCAGCAAAGGGGCAGGGGTTGGTTCACCCCTCCACTTT
CASSKGAGVGSPLHF
>TRBJ2-2|TRBD1|TRBV10-1|-
TGCGCCAGCAGTCCCGGGACAGCGGACCCCGGGGAGCTGTTTTTT
CASSPGTADPGELFF
>TRBJ1-4|-|TRBV6-1|-
TGTGCCAGCAGTGAGGGAGTACGGAGGGAAAAACTGTTTTTT
CASSEGVRREKLFF
>TRBJ2-2|TRBD2|TRBV4-1|-
TGCGCCAGCAGCCAGGGGACTAGCGCGAACACCGGGGAGCTGTTTTTT
CASSQGTSANTGELFF
>TRBJ2-6|TRBD1|TRBV6-1|-
TGTGCCAGCAGTGTTCTCCGGGACAGGGGGCTCTCTGGGGCCAACGTCCTGACTTTC
CASSVLRDRGLSGANVLTF
>TRBJ2-5|TRBD2|TRBV4-2|-
TGTGCCAGCAGCCAAGATGGGGGGGGAGGACAAGAGACCCAGTACTTC
CASSQDGGGGQETQYF
>TRBJ2-7|-|TRBV11-2|-
TGTGCCAGCAGCCGAGGTCCTGGCGGGCAGTACTTC
CASSRGPGGQYF
>TRBJ1-2|-|TRBV7-2|-
TGTGCCAGCAGCTTTTTCGCGATTACAGTTACAAACTATGGCTACACCTTC
CASSFFAITVTNYGYTF
>TRBJ1-2|-|TRBV9|-
TGTGCCAGCAGCGCCCCGGGAGGAAGAGGCTATGGCTACACCTTC
CASSAPGGRGYGYTF
>TRBJ1-2|TRBD1|TRBV10-2|-
TGCGCCAGCAGTGAGGAGGGGGCGGATGGCTACACCTTC
CASSEEGADGYTF
>TRBJ1-4|TRBD1|TRBV2|-
TGTGCCAGCAGCTGGACAGGCGAAAAACTGTTTTTT
CASSWTGEKLFF
>TRBJ2-1|-|TRBV15|-
TGTGCCACCAGCACGTATCAGAGGGTGAATGAGCAGTTCTTC
CATSTYQRVNEQFF
>TRBJ1-3|-|TRBV7-2|-
TGTGCCAGCAGCTTCCCTTTGGCCTCTGGAAACACCATATATTTT
CASSFPLASGNTIYF
>TRBJ2-7|TRBD2|TRBV5-1|-
TGCGCCAGCAGCTTGGGCGCTAGCGGGGGGTTCTACGAGCAGTACTTC
CASSLGASGGFYEQYF
>TRBJ1-2|TRBD1|TRBV12-5|-
TGTGCTAGTGGTTTGGTACTGTGGCAGGGGGTTAACTATGGCTACACCTTC
CASGLVLWQGVNYGYTF
>TRBJ1-2|-|TRBV30|-
TGTGCCTGGAGTATTAGAAAGTCCTTCTATGGCTACACCTTC
CAWSIRKSFYGYTF